This T cell receptor (beta chain) emerged from a study of T cell clonality in common variable immunodeficiency. Study-level results: CVID subjects showed higher TCRbeta clonality than healthy controls. In common variable immunodeficiency, TCR beta chains reportedly carried fewer deletions and N-nucleotide insertions. Shared TCRbeta clones were fewer between CVID subjects than controls.

The CDR3 extends over 15 amino acids. In germline, CDR1 is SGHRS, CDR2 YFSETQ. TCRdb's table, derived via immunoSEQ multiplex PCR, lists solely in-frame clones and lacks some. This sample has roughly 40,000 clones, each found more than once. This clone was seen many times. Its specificity is not known. The read terminates 3 residues before the CDR3 end, so the remaining end is supplied by the germline J gene. The chain carries TRBV5-1 and TRBJ2-2, with D unclear. The sequence was obtained from a person aged 18 to 75 in good health. Input material: peripheral blood mononuclear cells. CDR3 loop: CASSLNTKYNSPLFF. CDR3 bases read: TGCGCCAGCAGCTTGAACACAAAATATAATTCACCG.